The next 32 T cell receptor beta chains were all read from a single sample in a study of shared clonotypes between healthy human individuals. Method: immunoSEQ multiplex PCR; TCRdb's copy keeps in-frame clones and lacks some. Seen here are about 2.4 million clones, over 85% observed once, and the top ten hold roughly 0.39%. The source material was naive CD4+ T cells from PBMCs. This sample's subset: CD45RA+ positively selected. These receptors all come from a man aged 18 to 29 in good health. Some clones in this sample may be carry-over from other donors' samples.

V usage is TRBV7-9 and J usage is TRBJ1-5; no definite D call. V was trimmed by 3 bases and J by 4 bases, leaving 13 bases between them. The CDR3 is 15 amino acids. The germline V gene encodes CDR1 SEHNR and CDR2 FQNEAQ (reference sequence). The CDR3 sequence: CASSFGPSSNQPQHF. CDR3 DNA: TGTGCCAGCAGCTTTGGCCCTAGTTCGAATCAGCCCCAGCATTTT.

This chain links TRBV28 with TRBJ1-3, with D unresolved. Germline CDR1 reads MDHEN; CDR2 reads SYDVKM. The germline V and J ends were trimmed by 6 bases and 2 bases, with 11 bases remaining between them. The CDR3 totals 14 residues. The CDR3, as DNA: TGTGCCAGCAGCCTTCCGGTTACTGGAAACACCATATATTTT. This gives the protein CASSLPVTGNTIYF.

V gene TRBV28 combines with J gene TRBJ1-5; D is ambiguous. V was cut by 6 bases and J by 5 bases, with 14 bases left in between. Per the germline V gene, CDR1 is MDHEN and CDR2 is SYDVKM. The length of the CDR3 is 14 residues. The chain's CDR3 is CASSRIDRDQPQHF. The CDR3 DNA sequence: TGTGCCAGCAGCCGAATCGACCGCGATCAGCCCCAGCATTTT.

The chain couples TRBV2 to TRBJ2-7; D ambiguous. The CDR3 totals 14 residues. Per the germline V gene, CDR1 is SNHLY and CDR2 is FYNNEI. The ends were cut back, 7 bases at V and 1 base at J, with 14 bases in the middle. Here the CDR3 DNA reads TGTGCCAGCATGAAGAGACCGGAGTCCTACGAGCAGTACTTC. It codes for CASMKRPESYEQYF.

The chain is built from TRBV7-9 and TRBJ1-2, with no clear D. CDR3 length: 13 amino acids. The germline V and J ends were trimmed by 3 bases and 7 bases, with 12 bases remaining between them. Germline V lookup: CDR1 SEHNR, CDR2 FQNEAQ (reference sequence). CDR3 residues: CASSLSNPSGYTF. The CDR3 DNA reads TGTGCCAGCAGCTTGTCCAACCCAAGTGGCTACACCTTC.

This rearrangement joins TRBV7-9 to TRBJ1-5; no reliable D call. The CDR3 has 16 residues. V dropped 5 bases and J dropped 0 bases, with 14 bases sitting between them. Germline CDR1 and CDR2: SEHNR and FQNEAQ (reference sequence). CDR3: CASSQGPPGSNQPQHF. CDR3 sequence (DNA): TGTGCCAGCAGCCAAGGTCCGCCCGGTAGCAATCAGCCCCAGCATTTT. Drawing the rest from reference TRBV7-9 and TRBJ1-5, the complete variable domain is DTGVSQNPRHKITKRGQNVTFRCDPISEHNRLYWYRQTLGQGPEFLTYFQNEAQLEKSRLLSDRFSAERPKGSFSTLEIQRTEQGDSAMYLCASSQGPPGSNQPQHFGDGTRLSIL.

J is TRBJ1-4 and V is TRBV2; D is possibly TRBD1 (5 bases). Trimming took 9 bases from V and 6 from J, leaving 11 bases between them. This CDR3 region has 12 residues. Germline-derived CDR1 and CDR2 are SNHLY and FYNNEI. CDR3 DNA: TGTGCCAGACAGGAACTTTATGAAAAACTGTTTTTT. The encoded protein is CARQELYEKLFF.

CDR3 amino acids: CAWGGPLYGYTF. In nucleotides, the CDR3 is TGTGCCTGGGGAGGTCCCCTCTATGGCTACACCTTC. The chain employs TRBV6-6 and TRBJ1-2; D is ambiguous. Germline V gives CDR1 MNHNY, CDR2 SVGAGI (reference sequence). The CDR3 has 12 amino acids. V was shortened by 11 bases and J by 4 bases, with 14 bases between the two germline ends.

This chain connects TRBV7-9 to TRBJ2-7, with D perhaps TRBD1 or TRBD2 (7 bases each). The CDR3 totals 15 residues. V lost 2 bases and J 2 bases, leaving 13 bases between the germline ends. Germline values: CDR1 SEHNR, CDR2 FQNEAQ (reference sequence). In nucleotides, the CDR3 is TGTGCCAGCAGCTTACCGACAGGGACTACCTACGAGCAGTACTTC. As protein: CASSLPTGTTYEQYF.

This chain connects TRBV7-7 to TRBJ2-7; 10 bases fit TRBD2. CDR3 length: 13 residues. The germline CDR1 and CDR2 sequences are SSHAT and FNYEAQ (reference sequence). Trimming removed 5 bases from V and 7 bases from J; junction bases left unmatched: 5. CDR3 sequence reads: CASSARGLAEQYF. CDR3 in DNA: TGTGCCAGCAGCGCGAGGGGACTAGCGGAGCAGTACTTC.

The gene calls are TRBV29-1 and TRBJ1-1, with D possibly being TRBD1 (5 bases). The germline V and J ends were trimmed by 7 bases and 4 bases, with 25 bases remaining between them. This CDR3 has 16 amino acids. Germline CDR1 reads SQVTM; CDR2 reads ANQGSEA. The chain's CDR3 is CSGTGGGGGIGTEAFF. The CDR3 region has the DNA TGCAGCGGGACCGGGGGGGGAGGAGGGATAGGCACTGAAGCTTTCTTT.

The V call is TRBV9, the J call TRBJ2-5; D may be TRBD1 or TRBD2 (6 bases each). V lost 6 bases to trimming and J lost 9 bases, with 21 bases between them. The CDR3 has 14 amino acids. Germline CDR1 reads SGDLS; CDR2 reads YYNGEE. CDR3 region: CASTPSGAIGPQYF. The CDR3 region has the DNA TGTGCCAGCACCCCGTCGGGGGCAATAGGGCCCCAGTACTTC.

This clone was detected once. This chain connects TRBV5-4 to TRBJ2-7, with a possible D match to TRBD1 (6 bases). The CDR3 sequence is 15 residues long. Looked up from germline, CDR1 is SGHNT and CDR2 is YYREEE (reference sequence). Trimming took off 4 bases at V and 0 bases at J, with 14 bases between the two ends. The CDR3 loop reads CASSESGTPSYEQYF. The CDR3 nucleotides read TGTGCCAGCAGCGAGTCCGGGACACCCTCCTACGAGCAGTACTTC. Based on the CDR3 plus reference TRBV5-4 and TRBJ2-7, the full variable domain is ETGVTQSPTHLIKTRGQQVTLRCSSQSGHNTVSWYQQALGQGPQFIFQYYREEENGRGNFPPRFSGLQFPNYSSELNVNALELDDSALYLCASSESGTPSYEQYFGPGTRLTVT.

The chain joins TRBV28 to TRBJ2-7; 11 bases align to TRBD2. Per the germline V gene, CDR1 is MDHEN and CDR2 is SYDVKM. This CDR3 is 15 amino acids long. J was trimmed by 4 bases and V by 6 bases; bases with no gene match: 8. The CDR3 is CASSTATSGEYEQYF. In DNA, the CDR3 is TGTGCCAGCAGCACCGCGACTAGCGGGGAATACGAGCAGTACTTC.

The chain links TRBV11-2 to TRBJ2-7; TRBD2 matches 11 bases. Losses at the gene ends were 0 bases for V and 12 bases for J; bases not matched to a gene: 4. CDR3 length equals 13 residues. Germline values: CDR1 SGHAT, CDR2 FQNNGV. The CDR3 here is CASSLESSGRSYF. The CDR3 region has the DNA TGTGCCAGCAGCTTAGAATCTAGCGGGAGGTCGTACTTC.

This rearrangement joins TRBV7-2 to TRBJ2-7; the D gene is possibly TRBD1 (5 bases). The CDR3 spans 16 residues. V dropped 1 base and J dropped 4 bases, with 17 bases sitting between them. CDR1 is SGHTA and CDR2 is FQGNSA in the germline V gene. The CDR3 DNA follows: TGTGCCAGCAGCTTAGGGGGCTCCCCATCCCAATACGAGCAGTACTTC. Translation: CASSLGGSPSQYEQYF.

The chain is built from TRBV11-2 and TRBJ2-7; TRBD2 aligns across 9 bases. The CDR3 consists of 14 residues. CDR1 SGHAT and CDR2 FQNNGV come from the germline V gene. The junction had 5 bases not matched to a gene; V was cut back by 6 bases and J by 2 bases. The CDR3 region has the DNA TGTGCCAGCAGATCCATAGCGGGGGCCTACGAGCAGTACTTC. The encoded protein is CASRSIAGAYEQYF.

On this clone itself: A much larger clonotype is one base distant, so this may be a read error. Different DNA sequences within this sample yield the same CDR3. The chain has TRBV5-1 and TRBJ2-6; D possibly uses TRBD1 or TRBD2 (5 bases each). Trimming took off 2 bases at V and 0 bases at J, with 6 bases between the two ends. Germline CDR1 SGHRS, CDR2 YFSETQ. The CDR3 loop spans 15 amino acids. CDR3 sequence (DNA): TGCGCCAGCAGCTTTGGGGGCTCTGGGGCCAACGTCCTGACTTTC. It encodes CASSFGGSGANVLTF. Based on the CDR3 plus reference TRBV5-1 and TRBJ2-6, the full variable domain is KAGVTQTPRYLIKTRGQQVTLSCSPISGHRSVSWYQQTPGQGLQFLFEYFSETQRNKGNFPGRFSGRQFSNSRSEMNVSTLELGDSALYLCASSFGGSGANVLTFGAGSRLTVL.

CDR3 in amino acids: CASSPKRGYQETQYF. CDR3 DNA sequence: TGTGCCAGCAGCCCCAAGCGGGGCTACCAAGAGACCCAGTACTTC. V is TRBV28 and J is TRBJ2-5, with 7 bases aligning to TRBD2. Germline-derived CDR1 and CDR2 are MDHEN and SYDVKM. The CDR3 consists of 15 residues. Trimming removed 6 bases from V and 0 bases from J; junction bases left unmatched: 7.

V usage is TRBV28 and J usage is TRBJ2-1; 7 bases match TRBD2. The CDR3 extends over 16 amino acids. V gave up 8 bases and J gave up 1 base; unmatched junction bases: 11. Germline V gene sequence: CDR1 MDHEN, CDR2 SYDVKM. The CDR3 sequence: CASAGASGKSYNEQFF. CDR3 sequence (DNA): TGTGCCAGCGCCGGGGCTAGCGGAAAATCCTACAATGAGCAGTTCTTC.

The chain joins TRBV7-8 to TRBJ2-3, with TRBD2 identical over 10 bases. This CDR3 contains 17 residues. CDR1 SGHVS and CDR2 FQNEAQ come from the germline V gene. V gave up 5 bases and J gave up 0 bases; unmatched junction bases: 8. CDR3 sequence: CASSTLAGVGSTDTQYF. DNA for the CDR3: TGTGCCAGCAGCACGCTAGCGGGGGTGGGGAGCACAGATACGCAGTATTTT.

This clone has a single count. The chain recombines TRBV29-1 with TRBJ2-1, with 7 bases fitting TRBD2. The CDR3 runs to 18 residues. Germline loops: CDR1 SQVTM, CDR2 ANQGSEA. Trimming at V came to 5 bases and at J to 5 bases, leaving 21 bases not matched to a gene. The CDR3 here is CSVKTRGEGLHADNEQFF. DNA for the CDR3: TGCAGCGTTAAGACTCGTGGGGAGGGACTTCATGCCGACAATGAGCAGTTCTTC.

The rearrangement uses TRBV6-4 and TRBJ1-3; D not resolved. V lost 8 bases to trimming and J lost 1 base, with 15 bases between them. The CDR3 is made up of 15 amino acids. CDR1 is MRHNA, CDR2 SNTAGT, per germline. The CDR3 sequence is CASPEGRRSGNTIYF. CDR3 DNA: TGTGCCAGCCCCGAGGGAAGAAGATCTGGAAACACCATATATTTT.

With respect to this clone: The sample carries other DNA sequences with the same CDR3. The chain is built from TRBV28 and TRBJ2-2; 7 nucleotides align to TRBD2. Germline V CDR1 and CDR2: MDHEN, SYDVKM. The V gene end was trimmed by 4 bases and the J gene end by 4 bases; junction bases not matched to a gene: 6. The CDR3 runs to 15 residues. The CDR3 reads CASSSGGSGTGELFF. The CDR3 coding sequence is TGTGCCAGCAGTTCCGGCGGGAGTGGCACCGGGGAGCTGTTTTTT. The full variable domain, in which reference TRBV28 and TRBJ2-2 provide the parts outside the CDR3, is DVKVTQSSRYLVKRTGEKVFLECVQDMDHENMFWYRQDPGLGLRLIYFSYDVKMKEKGDIPEGYSVSREKKERFSLILESASTNQTSMYLCASSSGGSGTGELFFGEGSRLTVL.

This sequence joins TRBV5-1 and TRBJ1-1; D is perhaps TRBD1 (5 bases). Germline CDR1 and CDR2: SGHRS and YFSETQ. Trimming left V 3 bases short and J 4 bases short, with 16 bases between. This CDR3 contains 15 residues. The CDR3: CASSSWLGGGTEAFF. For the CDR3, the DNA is TGCGCCAGCAGCTCGTGGTTGGGGGGAGGCACTGAAGCTTTCTTT.

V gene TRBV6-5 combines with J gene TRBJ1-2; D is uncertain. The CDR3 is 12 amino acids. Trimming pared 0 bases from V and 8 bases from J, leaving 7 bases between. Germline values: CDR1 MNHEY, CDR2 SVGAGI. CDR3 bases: TGTGCCAGCAGTTACTCGATGGGGGGCTACACCTTC. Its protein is CASSYSMGGYTF.

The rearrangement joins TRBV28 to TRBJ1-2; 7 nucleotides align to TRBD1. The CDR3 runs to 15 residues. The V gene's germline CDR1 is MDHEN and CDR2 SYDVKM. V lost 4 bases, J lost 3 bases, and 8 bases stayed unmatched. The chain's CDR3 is CASSSTGMEDYGYTF. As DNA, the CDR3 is TGTGCCAGCAGTTCGACAGGGATGGAAGACTATGGCTACACCTTC.

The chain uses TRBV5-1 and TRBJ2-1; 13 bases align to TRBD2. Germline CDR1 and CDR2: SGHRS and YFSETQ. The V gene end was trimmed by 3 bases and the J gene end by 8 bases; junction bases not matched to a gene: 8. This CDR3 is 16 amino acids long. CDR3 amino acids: CASSWDTSGRAYEQFF. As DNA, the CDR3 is TGCGCCAGCAGCTGGGACACTAGCGGGAGGGCCTATGAGCAGTTCTTC.

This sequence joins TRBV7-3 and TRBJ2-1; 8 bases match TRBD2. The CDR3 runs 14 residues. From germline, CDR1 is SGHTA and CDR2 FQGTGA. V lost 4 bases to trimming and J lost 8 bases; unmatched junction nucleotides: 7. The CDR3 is CASSSPGGTDEQFF. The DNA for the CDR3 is TGTGCCAGCAGCTCCCCGGGGGGGACGGATGAGCAGTTCTTC.

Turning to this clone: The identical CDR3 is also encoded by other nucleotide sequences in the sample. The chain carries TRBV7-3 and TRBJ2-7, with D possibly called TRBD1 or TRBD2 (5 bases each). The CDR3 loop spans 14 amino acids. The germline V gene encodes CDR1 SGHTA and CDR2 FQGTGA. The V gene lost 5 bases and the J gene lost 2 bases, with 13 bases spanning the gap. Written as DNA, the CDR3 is TGTGCCAGCAGCCCCGGGACCGGGCCCTACGAGCAGTACTTC. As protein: CASSPGTGPYEQYF.

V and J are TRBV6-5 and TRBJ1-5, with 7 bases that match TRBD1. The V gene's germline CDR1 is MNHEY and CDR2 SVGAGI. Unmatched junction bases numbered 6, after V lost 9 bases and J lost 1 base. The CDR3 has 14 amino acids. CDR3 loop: CASEGAQSNQPQHF. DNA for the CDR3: TGTGCCAGTGAGGGGGCGCAAAGCAATCAGCCCCAGCATTTT.

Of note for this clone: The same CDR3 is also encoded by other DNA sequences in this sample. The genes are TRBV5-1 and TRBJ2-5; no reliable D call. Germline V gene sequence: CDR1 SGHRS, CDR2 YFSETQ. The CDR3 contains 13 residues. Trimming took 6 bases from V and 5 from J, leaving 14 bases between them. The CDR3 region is CASTPGLGETQYF. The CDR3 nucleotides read TGCGCCAGCACACCAGGATTAGGGGAGACCCAGTACTTC.